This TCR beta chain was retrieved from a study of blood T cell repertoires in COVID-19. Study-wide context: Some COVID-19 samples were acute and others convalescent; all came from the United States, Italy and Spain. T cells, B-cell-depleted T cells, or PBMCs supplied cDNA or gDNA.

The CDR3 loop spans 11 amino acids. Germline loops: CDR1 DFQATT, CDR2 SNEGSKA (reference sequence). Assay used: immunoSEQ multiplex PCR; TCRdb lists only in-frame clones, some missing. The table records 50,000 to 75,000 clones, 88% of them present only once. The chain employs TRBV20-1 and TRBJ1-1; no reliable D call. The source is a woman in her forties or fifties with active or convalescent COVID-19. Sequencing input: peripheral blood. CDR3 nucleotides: TGCAGGATACGGGTGAACACTGAAGCTTTCTTT. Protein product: CRIRVNTEAFF.